The clone carrying this TCR beta chain was seen only once. The source of the sample is a study of shared clonotypes between healthy human individuals. Trimming took off 6 bases at V and 3 bases at J, with 14 bases between the two ends. The germline CDR1 and CDR2 sequences are SGHTA and FQGNSA. The CDR3 contains 15 residues. Deep was the level used in running the assay. The protocol was immunoSEQ multiplex PCR, while the TCRdb copy is restricted to in-frame clones and leaves out a portion. This sample has fewer than 1.8 million clones, with around 98.5% found just once. Specimen: naive CD4+ T cells sorted from blood. The sample's subset: CD45RA+ positively selected. This chain uses TRBV7-2 with TRBJ2-2, with D unclear. This sequence was found in a man younger than 40 in good health. In DNA, the CDR3 is TGTGCCAGCAGATATAGCCCGATCTACACCGGGGAGCTGTTTTTT. Encoded protein: CASRYSPIYTGELFF.